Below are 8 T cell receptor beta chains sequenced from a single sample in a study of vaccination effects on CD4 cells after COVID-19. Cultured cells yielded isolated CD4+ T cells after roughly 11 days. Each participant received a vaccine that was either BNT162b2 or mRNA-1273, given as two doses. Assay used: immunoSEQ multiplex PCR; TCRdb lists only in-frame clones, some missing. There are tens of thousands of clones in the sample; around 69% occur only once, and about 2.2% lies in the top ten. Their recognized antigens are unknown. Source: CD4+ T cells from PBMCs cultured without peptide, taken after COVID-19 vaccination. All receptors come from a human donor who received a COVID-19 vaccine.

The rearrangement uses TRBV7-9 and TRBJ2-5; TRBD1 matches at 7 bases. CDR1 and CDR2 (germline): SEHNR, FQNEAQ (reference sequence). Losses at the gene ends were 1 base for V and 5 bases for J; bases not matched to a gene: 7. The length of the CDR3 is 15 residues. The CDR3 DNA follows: TGTGCCAGCAGCTTAGTGCCAGGGGGTAGGGAGACCCAGTACTTC. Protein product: CASSLVPGGRETQYF.

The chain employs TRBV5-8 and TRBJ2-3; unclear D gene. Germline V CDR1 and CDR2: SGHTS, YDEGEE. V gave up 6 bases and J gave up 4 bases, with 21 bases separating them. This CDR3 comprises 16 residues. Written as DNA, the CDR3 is TGTGCCAGCACCCGCGCTATCAACCTTGGGGCAGATACGCAGTATTTT. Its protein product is CASTRAINLGADTQYF.

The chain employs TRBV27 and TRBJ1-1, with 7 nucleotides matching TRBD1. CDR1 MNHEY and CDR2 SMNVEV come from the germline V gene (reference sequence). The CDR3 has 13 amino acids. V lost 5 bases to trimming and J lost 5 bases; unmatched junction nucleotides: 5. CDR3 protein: CASSQTGRTEAFF. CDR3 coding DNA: TGTGCCAGCAGTCAGACAGGGCGGACTGAAGCTTTCTTT.

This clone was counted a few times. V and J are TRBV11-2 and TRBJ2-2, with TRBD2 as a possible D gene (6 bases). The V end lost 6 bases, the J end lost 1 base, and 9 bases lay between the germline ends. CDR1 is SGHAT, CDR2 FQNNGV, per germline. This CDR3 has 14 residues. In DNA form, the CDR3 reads TGTGCCAGCAGTCACGGGGGGAACACCGGGGAGCTGTTTTTT. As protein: CASSHGGNTGELFF. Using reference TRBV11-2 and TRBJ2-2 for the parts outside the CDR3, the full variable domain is EAGVAQSPRYKIIEKRQSVAFWCNPISGHATLYWYQQILGQGPKLLIQFQNNGVVDDSQLPKDRFSAERLKGVDSTLKIQPAKLEDSAVYLCASSHGGNTGELFFGEGSRLTVL.

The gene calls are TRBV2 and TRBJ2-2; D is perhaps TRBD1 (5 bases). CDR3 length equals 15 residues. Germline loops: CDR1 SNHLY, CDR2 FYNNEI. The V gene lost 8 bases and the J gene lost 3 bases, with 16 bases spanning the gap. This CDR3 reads CASRREATDTGELFF. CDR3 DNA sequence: TGTGCCAGCCGCAGGGAAGCGACGGACACCGGGGAGCTGTTTTTT.

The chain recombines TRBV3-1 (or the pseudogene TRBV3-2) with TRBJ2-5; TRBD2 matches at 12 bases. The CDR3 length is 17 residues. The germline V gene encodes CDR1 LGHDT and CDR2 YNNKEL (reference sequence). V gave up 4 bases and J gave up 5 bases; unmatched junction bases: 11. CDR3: CASSRPVTSGGDETQYF. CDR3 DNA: TGTGCCAGCAGCCGCCCGGTGACTAGCGGGGGCGATGAGACCCAGTACTTC.

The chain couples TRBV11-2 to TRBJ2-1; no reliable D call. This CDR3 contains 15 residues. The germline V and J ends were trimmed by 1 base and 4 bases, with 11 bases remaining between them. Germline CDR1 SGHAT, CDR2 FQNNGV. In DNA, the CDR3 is TGTGCCAGCAGCTTAGGCTTACCTATATACAATGAGCAGTTCTTC. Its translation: CASSLGLPIYNEQFF.

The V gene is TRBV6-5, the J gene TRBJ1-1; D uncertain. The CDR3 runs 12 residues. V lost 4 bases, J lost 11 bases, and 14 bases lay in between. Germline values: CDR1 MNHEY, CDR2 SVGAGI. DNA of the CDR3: TGTGCCAGCAGTTGGTCGGGCCGTGGGGCTTTCTTT. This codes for CASSWSGRGAFF.